Listed below are T cell receptor beta chains from one sample, sequenced in a study of shared clonotypes between healthy human individuals. Assay: immunoSEQ multiplex PCR; the TCRdb copy retains only in-frame clones and omits some. The table has about 110,000 clones, 68% seen once. Material for sequencing was memory CD8+ T cells sorted from blood. The receptor set was obtained from a woman under 40 in good health. Each CDR3 is given with its conserved first and last residue. Each record gives: J gene, V gene, CDR3 protein.

j_gene: TRBJ2-7
v_gene: TRBV2
CDR3aa: CASSEGQGRNEQYF

j_gene: TRBJ1-5
v_gene: TRBV2
CDR3aa: CASSDSGSSNQPQHF

j_gene: TRBJ1-2
v_gene: TRBV2
CDR3aa: CASTETGAGYTF

j_gene: TRBJ2-3
v_gene: TRBV7-9
CDR3aa: CASSLGWGQDDTDTQYF

j_gene: TRBJ1-3
v_gene: TRBV25-1
CDR3aa: CASSDEGALTSGNTIYF

j_gene: TRBJ1-2
v_gene: TRBV28
CDR3aa: CASSLRTAEDYGYTF

j_gene: TRBJ2-7
v_gene: TRBV28
CDR3aa: CASSTGLPYEQYF

j_gene: TRBJ1-1
v_gene: TRBV5-1
CDR3aa: CASSLGAETFRARQGFF

j_gene: TRBJ2-7
v_gene: TRBV28
CDR3aa: CASSPPGLAGGLYEQYF

j_gene: TRBJ1-3
v_gene: TRBV28
CDR3aa: CASSPGWTIYF

j_gene: TRBJ2-3
v_gene: TRBV10-3
CDR3aa: CAISEGTGHTDTQYF

j_gene: TRBJ2-3
v_gene: TRBV11-2
CDR3aa: CASSLEVTDTQYF

j_gene: TRBJ2-4
v_gene: TRBV19
CDR3aa: CASSNWDPEEYF

j_gene: TRBJ1-5
v_gene: TRBV28
CDR3aa: CASSTTGGSNQPQHF

j_gene: TRBJ2-1
v_gene: TRBV15
CDR3aa: CATSRDAGDEQFF

j_gene: TRBJ1-1
v_gene: TRBV19
CDR3aa: CASSIDPRALNTEAFF

j_gene: TRBJ2-1
v_gene: TRBV4-2
CDR3aa: CASSQGGIREGHEQFF

j_gene: TRBJ2-2
v_gene: TRBV6-4
CDR3aa: CASTASNTGELFF

j_gene: TRBJ2-7
v_gene: TRBV2
CDR3aa: CASTPREQGSYEQYF

j_gene: TRBJ2-7
v_gene: TRBV6-1
CDR3aa: CASSEVAGENEQYF

j_gene: TRBJ2-1
v_gene: TRBV6-4
CDR3aa: CASSDGQGADEQFF

j_gene: TRBJ2-5
v_gene: TRBV4-1
CDR3aa: CASSQDGKGDQETQYF

j_gene: TRBJ1-2
v_gene: TRBV2
CDR3aa: CASGVARAGYGYTF

j_gene: TRBJ2-1
v_gene: TRBV27
CDR3aa: CASSFANNEQFF

j_gene: TRBJ2-1
v_gene: TRBV2
CDR3aa: CASSPGGAGDSYNEQFF

j_gene: TRBJ2-2
v_gene: TRBV9
CDR3aa: CASSVAELAGKGELFF

j_gene: TRBJ2-1
v_gene: TRBV29-1
CDR3aa: CSVEDGNEQFF

j_gene: .
v_gene: TRBV4-2
CDR3aa: CASSPEKWGEQYF